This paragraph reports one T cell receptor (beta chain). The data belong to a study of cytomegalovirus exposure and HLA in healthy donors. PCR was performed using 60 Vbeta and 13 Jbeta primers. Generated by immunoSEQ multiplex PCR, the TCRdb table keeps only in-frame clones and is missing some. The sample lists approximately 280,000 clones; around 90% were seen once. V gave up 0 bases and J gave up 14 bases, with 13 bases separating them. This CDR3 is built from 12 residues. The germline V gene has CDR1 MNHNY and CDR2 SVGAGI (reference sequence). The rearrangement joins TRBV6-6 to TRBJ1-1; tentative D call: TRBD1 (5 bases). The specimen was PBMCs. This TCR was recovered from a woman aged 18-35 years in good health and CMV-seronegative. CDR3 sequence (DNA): TGTGCCAGCAGTTACTCGCAGGGAACCATGTTCTTT. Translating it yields CASSYSQGTMFF.